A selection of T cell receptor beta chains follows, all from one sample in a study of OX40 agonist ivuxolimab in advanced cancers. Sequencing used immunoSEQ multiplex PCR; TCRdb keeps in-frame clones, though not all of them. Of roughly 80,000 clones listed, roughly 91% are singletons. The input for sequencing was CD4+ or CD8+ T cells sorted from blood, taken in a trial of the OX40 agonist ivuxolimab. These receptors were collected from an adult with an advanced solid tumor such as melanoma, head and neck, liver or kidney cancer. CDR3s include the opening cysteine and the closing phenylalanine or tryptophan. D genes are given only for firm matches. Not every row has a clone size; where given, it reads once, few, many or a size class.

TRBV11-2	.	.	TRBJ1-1	TGTGCCAGCAGCTTAGTGGACAAGAACACTGAAGCTTTCTTT	CASSLVDKNTEAFF
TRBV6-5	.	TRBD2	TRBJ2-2	TGTGCCAGCAGCAAGGGACTACTCTTCACCGGGGAGCTGTTTTTT	CASSKGLLFTGELFF
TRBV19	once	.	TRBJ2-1	TGTGCCAGTAGTATGATCGACAGTCGGAATGAGCAGTTCTTC	CASSMIDSRNEQFF
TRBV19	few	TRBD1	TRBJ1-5	TGTGCCACAATAGCCGGGACAGAAAACCAAGGGAATCAGCCCCAGCATTTT	CATIAGTENQGNQPQHF
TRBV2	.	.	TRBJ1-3	TGTGCCAGCAGCCTGGTGGGCACCATATATTTT	CASSLVGTIYF
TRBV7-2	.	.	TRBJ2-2	TGTGCCAGCAGCTTAGCAGGGGGAATGAACACCGGGGAGCTGTTTTTT	CASSLAGGMNTGELFF
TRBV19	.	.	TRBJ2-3	TGTGCCAGTAGCCGAATGGGGAAGGGGGATACGCAGTATTTT	CASSRMGKGDTQYF
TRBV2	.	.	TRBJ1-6	TGTGCCAGCAGTGAAGCGGACATGCTAAGCTCCTATAATTCACCCCTCCACTTT	CASSEADMLSSYNSPLHF
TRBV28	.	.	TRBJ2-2	TGTGCCAGCAGTTTATTCGGGCTGAACACCGGGGAGCTGTTTTTT	CASSLFGLNTGELFF
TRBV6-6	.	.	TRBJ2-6	TGTGCCAGCGAGAGGGCGTCTGGGGCCAACGTCCTGACTTTC	CASERASGANVLTF
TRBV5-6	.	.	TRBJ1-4	TGTGCCAGCAGTCCCGGGCCGGCTAATGAAAAACTGTTTTTT	CASSPGPANEKLFF
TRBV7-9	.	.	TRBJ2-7	TGTGCCAGCAGCTTAGTCGACGAGCAGTACTTC	CASSLVDEQYF
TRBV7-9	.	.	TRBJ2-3	TGTGCCAGCAGCTTAATCTCCGGTGGTACGCAGTATTTT	CASSLISGGTQYF
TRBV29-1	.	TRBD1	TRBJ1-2	TGCAGCGTTGGGACAGGGAGAAACTATGGCTACACCTTC	CSVGTGRNYGYTF
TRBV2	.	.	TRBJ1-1	TGTGCCAGCAGTGATGGTGCCTCCCTGAACACTGAAGCTTTCTTT	CASSDGASLNTEAFF
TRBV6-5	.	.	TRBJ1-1	TGTGCCAGCAGTTACTCGACGGGAGAAGCTTTCTTT	CASSYSTGEAFF
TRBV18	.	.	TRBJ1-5	TGTGCCAGCTCACCTGACAGTGTTCAGCCCCAGCATTTT	CASSPDSVQPQHF
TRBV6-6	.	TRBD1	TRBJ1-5	TGTGCCAGCACCTGGGGACAGGGCGGTCAGCCCCAGCATTTT	CASTWGQGGQPQHF
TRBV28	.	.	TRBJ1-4	TGTGCCAGCAGCTTGGGACCGCTCGGTGAAAAACTGTTTTTT	CASSLGPLGEKLFF
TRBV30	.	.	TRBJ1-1	TGTGCCTGGACAGGGCTGATGAACACTGAAGCTTTCTTT	CAWTGLMNTEAFF
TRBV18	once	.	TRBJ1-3	TGTGCCAGCTCTCCACAGAACTCTGGAAACACCATATATTTT	CASSPQNSGNTIYF
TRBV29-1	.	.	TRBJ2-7	TGCAGCGTTGATGTTTCCGGGTACGAGCAGTACTTC	CSVDVSGYEQYF
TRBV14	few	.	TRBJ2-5	TGTGCCAGCAGTCCTAGCATCGGGGGGACCCAGTACTTC	CASSPSIGGTQYF
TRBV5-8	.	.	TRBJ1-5	TGTGCCAGCACCCCCGATCAGCCCCAGCATTTT	CASTPDQPQHF
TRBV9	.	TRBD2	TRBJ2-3	TGTGCCAGCAGCGCCGGGACTAGCGGGAGTCGGGGCACAGATACGCAGTATTTT	CASSAGTSGSRGTDTQYF
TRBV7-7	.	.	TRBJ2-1	TGTGCCAGCAGCTTGACTAGTACGGGTGAGCAGTTCTTC	CASSLTSTGEQFF
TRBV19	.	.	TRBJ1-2	TGTGCCAGTAGCGAGGACAGCAGGATGAACTATGGCTACACCTTC	CASSEDSRMNYGYTF
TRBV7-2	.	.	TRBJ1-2	TGTGCCAGCTCAGTAGGAGGGGGGGGACCCGGCTACACCTTC	CASSVGGGGPGYTF
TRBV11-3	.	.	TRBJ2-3	TGTGCCAGCAGCTTACCCGGGAATAGAAATACGCAGTATTTT	CASSLPGNRNTQYF
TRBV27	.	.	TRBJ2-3	TGTGCCAGCAGCTCGATCATAGGGACGCAGTATTTT	CASSSIIGTQYF
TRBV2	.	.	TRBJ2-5	TGTGCCAGCAGGGAAGAGACCCAGTACTTC	CASREETQYF
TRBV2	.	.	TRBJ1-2	TGTGCCAGCAAGCGGACAGAAACCTATGGTGGGACCTTC	CASKRTETYGGTF
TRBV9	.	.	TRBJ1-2	TGTGCCAGCGGGGGCACGGGATCCCCTTTAAGCGGCTACACCTTC	CASGGTGSPLSGYTF
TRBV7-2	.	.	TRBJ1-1	TGTGCCAGCAGCTTAGGAGGGTGGGGCACTGAAGCTTTCTTT	CASSLGGWGTEAFF
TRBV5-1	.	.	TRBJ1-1	TGCGCCAGCAGTTATGGGGGCACTGAAGCTTTCTTT	CASSYGGTEAFF
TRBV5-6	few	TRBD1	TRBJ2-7	TGTGCCAGCAGCTTCGGGACAGGGGAATACGAGCAGTACTTC	CASSFGTGEYEQYF
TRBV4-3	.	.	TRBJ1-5	TGCGCCAGCAGCCAAGAGGTACAGATTGGGGACAGCAATCAGCCCCAGCATTTT	CASSQEVQIGDSNQPQHF
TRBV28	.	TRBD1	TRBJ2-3	TGTGCCAGCAGTTTAATGGGACAGGCAGGCACAGATACGCAGTATTTT	CASSLMGQAGTDTQYF
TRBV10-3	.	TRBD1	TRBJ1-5	TGTGCCATCAGTGAGGGACAGGTGAGATCGGTCCAGCATTTT	CAISEGQVRSVQHF
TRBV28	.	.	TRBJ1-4	TGTGCCAGCAGTTTCATGGGAACTACTAATGAAAAACTGTTTTTT	CASSFMGTTNEKLFF
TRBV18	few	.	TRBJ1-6	TGTGCCAGCTCACCGGGCCAGCTGGGTAATTCACCCCTCCACTTT	CASSPGQLGNSPLHF
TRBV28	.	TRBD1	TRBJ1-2	TGTGCCAGCAGTGCCATGGACAGGGGTGGCTACACCTTC	CASSAMDRGGYTF
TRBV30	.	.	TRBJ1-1	TGTGCCTGGAGAAGGCCTGGAGGGGGTGGCACTGAAGCTTTCTTT	CAWRRPGGGGTEAFF
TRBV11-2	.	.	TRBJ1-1	TGTGCCAGCAGCCTCGACAGCAACACTGAAGCTTTCTTT	CASSLDSNTEAFF
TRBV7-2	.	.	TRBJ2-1	TGTGCCAGCAGCTTAGTAAGCGTTCCCTACAATGAGCAGTTCTTC	CASSLVSVPYNEQFF
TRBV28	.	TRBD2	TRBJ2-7	TGTGCCAGCAGCACCTCTACTAGCGGGAGCTACGAGCAGTACTTC	CASSTSTSGSYEQYF
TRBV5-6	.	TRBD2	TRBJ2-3	TGTGCCAGCAGGTTACTAGCGGGGGGGCCGGATACGCAGTATTTT	CASRLLAGGPDTQYF
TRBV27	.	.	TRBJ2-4	TGTGCCAGCAGTTTGGTAGTGGGGGCAAACATTCAGTACTTC	CASSLVVGANIQYF
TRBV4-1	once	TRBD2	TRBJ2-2	TGCGCCAGCAGCCAAGCAGTGCGGGAGTCGAACACCGGGGAGCTGTTTTTT	CASSQAVRESNTGELFF
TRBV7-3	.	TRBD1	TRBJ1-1	TGTGCCAGCAGCTCCCGGGACAGGGGAAAAACTGAAGCTTTCTTT	CASSSRDRGKTEAFF
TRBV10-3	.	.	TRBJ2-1	TGTGCCATCACCGGACAGTTACCACGCTCCTACAATGAGCAGTTCTTC	CAITGQLPRSYNEQFF
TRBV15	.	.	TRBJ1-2	TGTGCCACCAGCAGAGAGGGCGGCGGTGTGGGAGGCTACACCTTC	CATSREGGGVGGYTF
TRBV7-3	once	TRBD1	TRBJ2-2	TGTGCCAGCAGTTCTTACAGGGGGCTAGACACCGGGGAGCTGTTTTTT	CASSSYRGLDTGELFF
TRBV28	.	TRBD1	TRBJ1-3	TGTGCCAGCACCCGGGACAGGCTTTCTGGAAACACCATATATTTT	CASTRDRLSGNTIYF
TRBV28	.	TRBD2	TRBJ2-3	TGTGCCAGCAGTTCCGGGGGGTCACGCACAGATACGCAGTATTTT	CASSSGGSRTDTQYF
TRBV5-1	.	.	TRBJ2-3	TGCGCCAGCAGCTCCCAAGGGACAGATACGCAGTATTTT	CASSSQGTDTQYF
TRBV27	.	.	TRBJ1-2	TGTGCCAGCAGTTTATCGCGGGGGTCAGCTAACTATGGCTACACCTTC	CASSLSRGSANYGYTF
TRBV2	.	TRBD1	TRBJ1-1	TGTGCCAGCAGTGAAAGGGGGCGAGTATATGGCACTGAAGCTTTCTTT	CASSERGRVYGTEAFF
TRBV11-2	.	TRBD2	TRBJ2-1	TGTGCCAGCAGCGCCGGGACTAGCGGGAGGGTGGGGCAGTTCTTC	CASSAGTSGRVGQFF
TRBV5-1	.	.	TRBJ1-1	TGCGCCAGCAGCTTGGAAGGAATGAACACTGAAGCTTTCTTT	CASSLEGMNTEAFF